Each of the 27 T cell receptor beta chains below was sequenced from the same sample in a study. TCRdb re-called the 5' RACE reads through MiXCR, storing one row per CDR3 protein. The sample consists of 62,000 or so distinct CDR3 sequences, roughly 23% of them appearing once. The sequenced sample was memory CD4+ T cells sorted from a lymph node. This sample's subset: memory CD4+ T cells, CD4+CD45RO+CD25-. The source is a female donor with breast cancer.

This clonotype was counted once. The J gene is TRBJ2-1, the V gene TRBV4-2; D tentatively fits TRBD1 or TRBD2 (5 bases each). The ends were cut back, 3 bases at V and 8 bases at J, with 14 bases in the middle. Germline V gene data show CDR1 as LGHNA and CDR2 as YNFKEQ. This CDR3 has 14 amino acids. The CDR3 spells CASSQGDVDHEQFF. DNA for the CDR3: TGTGCCAGCAGCCAGGGGGACGTAGACCATGAGCAGTTCTTC.

To note about this clonotype: One junction end disagrees with the germline gene, perhaps due to a read error. V gene TRBV7-9 combines with J gene TRBJ2-1, with D possibly TRBD2 on 6 matching bases. Germline assignment: CDR1 SEHNR and CDR2 FQNEAQ (reference sequence). There are 13 residues in the CDR3. The CDR3 DNA reads as TGTGCCATCGATTGGGGCGGGACCAATGAGCAGTGCTTC. Protein sequence: CAIDWGGTNEQCF.

Comments on this clonotype: The conserved phenylalanine or tryptophan normally closing the CDR3 is absent here, so this likely arose from a read error. This chain uses TRBV4-3 with TRBJ1-1; D remains ambiguous. CDR3 size: 16 residues. Germline V gives CDR1 LGHNA, CDR2 YSLEER. Trimming stripped 1 base from V and 0 bases from J, with 12 bases between. Written as DNA, the CDR3 is TGCGCCAGCAGCCAAGTGAGTGTGGGCATGAACACTGAAGCTTTCCTT. Protein: CASSQVSVGMNTEAFL.

This clonotype has at least ten counts. This chain uses TRBV6-5 with TRBJ2-1; 8 positions match TRBD2. The CDR3 spans 15 residues. The V gene end was trimmed by 6 bases and the J gene end by 2 bases; junction bases not matched to a gene: 6. Germline CDR1 is MNHEY and CDR2 is SVGAGI. DNA of the CDR3: TGTGCCAGCAGCCAGAGCGGGGGACCCTACAATGAGCAGTTCTTC. This translates into CASSQSGGPYNEQFF.

The chain carries TRBV12-3 or TRBV12-4 and TRBJ1-4; TRBD1 might be the D (6 bases). V gave up 5 bases and J gave up 7 bases, with 14 bases separating them. The CDR3 is made up of 14 amino acids. The CDR3 here is CASSRPGTSEKLFF. CDR3 sequence (DNA): TGTGCCAGCAGTCGACCCGGGACAAGTGAAAAACTGTTTTTT.

The V and J genes are TRBV12-3 or TRBV12-4 and TRBJ1-2; D uncertain. The CDR3 extends over 14 amino acids. V shed 6 bases and J shed 8 bases, with 19 bases lying between them. The DNA for the CDR3 is TGTGCCAGCAGCGCAAGCACACGGGGTCAAGGCTACACCTTC. This encodes CASSASTRGQGYTF.

The chain couples TRBV4-1 to TRBJ2-3; D unresolved. V was shortened by 4 bases and J by 0 bases, with 8 bases between the two germline ends. The CDR3 has 14 residues. Germline CDR1 is MGHRA and CDR2 is YSYEKL. The CDR3 bases are TGCGCCAGCAGCCCACCCACTAGCACAGATACGCAGTATTTT. It codes for CASSPPTSTDTQYF.

Of note for this clonotype: The junction departs from the called germline gene at one end, perhaps through a read error. The chain is built from TRBV29-1 and TRBJ2-1; D gene uncertain. In germline, CDR1 is SQVTM, CDR2 ANQGSEA. CDR3 length equals 13 residues. The DNA of the CDR3 is TGCAGCGTTGAAGGGGCGAGAGAGACAATCCAGTCCTTC. Translation gives CSVEGARETIQSF.

The chain recombines TRBV5-1 with TRBJ2-1, with 12 bases aligning to TRBD2. The germline CDR1 and CDR2 sequences are SGHRS and YFSETQ. V lost 4 bases and J lost 9; bases outside the gene matches: 11. The CDR3 sequence is 16 residues long. The CDR3 sequence: CASSPLTSGSRGEQFF. As DNA, the CDR3 is TGCGCCAGCAGCCCTCTGACTAGCGGGAGTCGGGGTGAGCAGTTCTTC.

The chain recombines TRBV6-2 or TRBV6-3 with TRBJ1-2; D ambiguous. Germline V gene sequence: CDR1 MNHEY, CDR2 SVGEGT. This CDR3 has 13 amino acids. Trimming pared 2 bases from V and 7 bases from J, leaving 11 bases between. CDR3 in DNA: TGTGCCAGCAGTTACGTAGGTTATCTTGGCTACACCTTC. Protein: CASSYVGYLGYTF.

This clonotype was observed a handful of times. The V gene is TRBV9, the J gene TRBJ2-3, with 7 bases fitting TRBD2. Germline CDR1 reads SGDLS; CDR2 reads YYNGEE. The CDR3 runs to 17 residues. V shed 4 bases and J 7 bases; nucleotides not matched to a gene: 18. CDR3 nucleotides: TGTGCCAGCAGCAGTGGGGCGGGGGACCTGAATAGAAATACGCAGTATTTT. Encoded protein: CASSSGAGDLNRNTQYF.

This chain uses TRBV6-1 with TRBJ1-2, with D uncertain. V lost 4 bases to trimming and J lost 4 bases, with 19 bases between them. The CDR3 length is 16 residues. Germline CDR1 reads MNHNS; CDR2 reads SASEGT. The CDR3 DNA is TGTGCCAGCAGTGCCCGGACGTTCTCAGTGGGCTATGGCTACACCTTC. The encoded protein is CASSARTFSVGYGYTF.

The V gene is TRBV5-1, the J gene TRBJ2-1; 11 bases fit TRBD2. Looked up from germline, CDR1 is SGHRS and CDR2 is YFSETQ. With V trimmed by 4 bases and J by 10 bases, 7 bases remained unmatched. This CDR3 has 14 residues. Here the CDR3 DNA reads TGCGCCAGCAGCACACCGACTAGCGGGGAGGAGCAGTTCTTC. Its protein is CASSTPTSGEEQFF.

In its sample, this clonotype was seen many times. The gene calls are TRBV20-1 and TRBJ2-2; 8 bases are a match to TRBD2. The ends lost 6 bases at V and 0 bases at J; junction bases unmatched: 9. The V gene's germline CDR1 is DFQATT and CDR2 SNEGSKA (reference sequence). CDR3 length equals 16 residues. CDR3 nucleotides: TGCAGTGCCACCCAGGGACTAGAATCGAACACCGGGGAGCTGTTTTTT. As protein: CSATQGLESNTGELFF.

This clonotype was detected many times. The J gene is TRBJ2-1, the V gene TRBV6-5; TRBD2 agrees at 7 bases. The trim removed 4 bases at V and 4 bases at J, leaving 10 bases unmatched. This CDR3 is 16 amino acids long. Germline CDR1 and CDR2: MNHEY and SVGAGI. The CDR3 loop is CASSSTRREPYNEQFF. DNA for the CDR3: TGTGCCAGCAGTTCCACCAGGCGGGAGCCTTACAATGAGCAGTTCTTC.

This clonotype has a count of ten or more. The rearrangement joins TRBV5-5 to TRBJ1-2, with 8 bases aligning to TRBD1. Germline CDR1 is SGHKS and CDR2 is YYEKEE (reference sequence). Trimming cost V 5 bases and J 3 bases; bases outside gene matches: 12. CDR3 length: 16 amino acids. The CDR3 DNA reads as TGTGCCAGCAGGGTGGACGCAGGGGGCGCAGACTATGGCTACACCTTC. Translating gives CASRVDAGGADYGYTF.

The chain carries TRBV24-1 and TRBJ2-3; TRBD1 matches at 7 bases. V lost 3 bases and J lost 1; bases outside the gene matches: 9. CDR1 is KGHDR and CDR2 is SFDVKD in the germline V gene. The length of the CDR3 is 17 residues. The DNA for the CDR3 is TGTGCCACCAGTGATGACTCCCGCGGACAGGGCACAGATACGCAGTATTTT. Protein product: CATSDDSRGQGTDTQYF.

The sample holds many counts of this clonotype. The chain employs TRBV9 and TRBJ1-2; 8 nucleotides agree with TRBD1. CDR1 SGDLS and CDR2 YYNGEE come from the germline V gene. After removal of 0 bases from V and 7 bases from J, the junction contained 2 bases not matched to a gene. This CDR3 comprises 13 residues. CDR3 loop: CASSVARGPGYTF. The CDR3 DNA is TGTGCCAGCAGCGTAGCCAGGGGGCCTGGCTACACCTTC.

This clonotype was observed a few times. The V and J genes are TRBV7-8 and TRBJ1-4, with D maybe TRBD1 (6 bases). The germline V gene encodes CDR1 SGHVS and CDR2 FQNEAQ. Trimming took off 1 base at V and 0 bases at J, with 21 bases between the two ends. The CDR3 covers 20 residues. CDR3 loop: CASSLDGTPFTFATNEKLFF. The CDR3 bases are TGTGCCAGCAGCTTAGATGGGACACCCTTTACCTTTGCAACTAATGAAAAACTGTTTTTT.

Only a few counts were recorded for this clonotype. The V gene is TRBV5-1, the J gene TRBJ2-5, with D maybe TRBD1 (8 bases). CDR3 size: 14 residues. Germline V gene data show CDR1 as SGHRS and CDR2 as YFSETQ. V lost 5 bases, J lost 6 bases, and 17 bases lay in between. CDR3 sequence (DNA): TGCGCCAGCAGACCGACAGGGGAGGGAAAGACCCAGTACTTC. Translation: CASRPTGEGKTQYF.

The V gene is TRBV7-2, the J gene TRBJ2-1, with D maybe TRBD2 (5 bases). Between the trimmed V and J ends, which lost 8 bases and 8 bases, there was a span of 19 bases. CDR3 length equals 14 residues. The germline V gene encodes CDR1 SGHTA and CDR2 FQGNSA. This chain's CDR3 is CASGLASLVDEQFF. As DNA, the CDR3 is TGTGCCAGCGGGTTGGCTAGCCTTGTGGATGAGCAGTTCTTC.

This clonotype came up a few times. CDR3 in amino acids: CASSPDTDRNQPQHF. The CDR3 DNA sequence: TGCGCCAGCAGCCCCGACACTGACAGAAATCAGCCCCAGCATTTT. V is TRBV5-1 and J is TRBJ1-5; tentative D call: TRBD1 (5 bases). The CDR3 runs 15 residues. Germline loops: CDR1 SGHRS, CDR2 YFSETQ. Trimming took off 4 bases at V and 4 bases at J, with 15 bases between the two ends. The whole variable domain, remainder taken from reference TRBV5-1 and TRBJ1-5, is KAGVTQTPRYLIKTRGQQVTLSCSPISGHRSVSWYQQTPGQGLQFLFEYFSETQRNKGNFPGRFSGRQFSNSRSEMNVSTLELGDSALYLCASSPDTDRNQPQHFGDGTRLSIL.

Ten or more counts support this clonotype. The chain recombines TRBV20-1 with TRBJ2-3; D not certain. The V gene's germline CDR1 is DFQATT and CDR2 SNEGSKA (reference sequence). This CDR3 region has 13 residues. V lost 5 bases to trimming and J lost 4 bases, with 13 bases between them. DNA for the CDR3: TGCAGTGCTCCACCCGCCTTTGCAGATACGCAGTATTTT. This translates into CSAPPAFADTQYF.

This clonotype was seen only a few times. The chain combines TRBV24-1 with TRBJ2-5, with D unresolved. The CDR3 totals 13 residues. Germline V CDR1 and CDR2: KGHDR, SFDVKD. The V and J ends lost 9 bases and 4 bases respectively, with 14 bases between them. CDR3 DNA: TGTGCCACCGCCGCGGCCCGTGGAGAGACCCAGTACTTC. Protein sequence: CATAAARGETQYF.

In its sample, this clonotype was seen many times. The chain has TRBV6-1 and TRBJ1-6; D gene unclear. The CDR3 length is 14 residues. The germline V gene encodes CDR1 MNHNS and CDR2 SASEGT. V was pared by 1 base and J by 7 bases, with 8 bases between. CDR3 amino acids: CASSEVTGNSPLHF. The CDR3 DNA is TGTGCCAGCAGTGAAGTAACCGGAAATTCACCCCTCCACTTT.

The chain recombines TRBV6-1 with TRBJ1-5; 8 bases are a match to TRBD1. CDR3 length equals 15 residues. Looked up from germline, CDR1 is MNHNS and CDR2 is SASEGT. After removal of 3 bases from V and 5 bases from J, the junction contained 6 bases not matched to a gene. The CDR3 reads CASSDRTGFDQPQHF. CDR3 in DNA: TGTGCCAGCAGTGACCGGACAGGGTTCGATCAGCCCCAGCATTTT.

This clonotype was counted only a few times. The rearrangement joins TRBV2 to TRBJ1-1, with TRBD1 as a possible D gene (6 bases). The CDR3 runs 14 residues. V lost 5 bases, J lost 7 bases, and 17 bases lay in between. In germline, CDR1 is SNHLY, CDR2 FYNNEI. The CDR3: CASSKQGYGDEAFF. CDR3 in DNA: TGTGCCAGCAGTAAACAGGGTTATGGTGATGAAGCTTTCTTT.